Below, one T cell receptor beta chain is given with its context. The target of this receptor is not known. Qualities for individual bases were not recorded, and no much larger clone is one base off. This specimen includes other DNA sequences encoding the same CDR3. Whole blood was collected in K2EDTA tubes by collaborating institutions according to the institutions' own protocols. For TCRbeta analysis, collaborators shipped samples in one of three forms: frozen whole blood, isolated PBMCs, or DNA extracted from either of those sample types. The data derive from a study of blood T cell repertoires in COVID-19 (dated by TCRdb to 2018 to 2021). For the study in its entirety: Collaborator samples came from the United States, Italy and Spain and covered acute and convalescent phases of COVID-19. Subjects who had been exposed to COVID-19, were actively infected with it, or had recovered from it provided the deeply sampled blood TCRbeta repertoires that made up the dataset. The repertoires were made available in a free public database intended to serve as a resource for research on the immune response to SARS-CoV-2. The sample metadata nearly always contained a de-identified subject ID, COVID-19 status, age in years and sex. The samples were drawn from the first 160 participants of the ongoing ImmuneRACE study and from about 1,200 subjects provided by 6 global collaborators. Where available, HLA class I and class II types were taken from metadata supplied by the sample provider and were not determined by assay-based typing. The prospective study material was composed of cDNA or gDNA derived from T cells, B-cell-depleted T cells, or PBMCs. Broad study findings and their caveats: How much clinical and demographic metadata was included differed by source and by participant, and the metadata was provided uncurated.

TCRbeta CDR3 regions were amplified from genomic DNA using the immunoSEQ Assay, a bias-controlled multiplex PCR. Per the source publication's procedure: Within the assay, amplification of reference gene primers was used to estimate how many nucleated cells each sample contained. To quantify the absolute abundance of each unique TCRbeta CDR3 rearrangement, sequence reads were collapsed and filtered. Productive Simpson clonality was computed per sample as the square root of Simpson's diversity index over productive rearrangements. TCRdb holds this immuneACCESS table with in-frame rearrangements only. Some clones are missing; in checked studies, unresolved V genes explain under half, and the rest has no known cause. That table supplies the V and J calls and clone size; D and trimming were determined from the DNA. The sample data list approximately 200,000 clones, and roughly 90% of these were observed just once. 2% to 2.5% of the sample lies in the top ten.

This clonotype originated in a woman between 45 and 65 years old with acute or convalescent COVID-19. Material for sequencing was peripheral blood.

The CDR3 here reads CASSPPGQDNEKLFF. The DNA sequence is given as TGTGCCAGCTCACCTCCGGGACAGGATAATGAAAAACTGTTTTTT. The chain was built from TRBV18 and TRBJ1-4, with 8 central nucleotides matching TRBD1. From V the trimming removes 3 bases and from J it removes 4 bases, while the gene matches leave 4 bases of the junction unaccounted for. CDR1 and CDR2 were assigned from the germline V gene as KGHSH and LQKENI. Counted from cysteine to phenylalanine, this CDR3 has 15 amino acids. The sequence is cut down to CDR3 DNA, 45 bases in frame from base 1.